Listed here is a single TCR beta chain. Generated by immunoSEQ multiplex PCR, the TCRdb table keeps only in-frame clones and is missing some. Of a few hundred thousand clones listed, more than 80% are singletons. This sample was taken from a study of blood T cell repertoires in COVID-19. As for the study in general: COVID-19 samples collected from the United States, Italy and Spain covered acute and convalescent phases. PBMCs, B-cell-depleted T cells, or T cells were the source of the cDNA or gDNA that made up the material.

This CDR3 spans 13 amino acids. Trimming took 6 bases from V and 2 from J, leaving 10 bases between them. This TCR was sampled from a man aged 18 to 30 who had recovered from COVID-19. This chain joins TRBV12-3 or TRBV12-4 and TRBJ2-5; no clear D gene. Sequencing used PBMCs or T cells enriched from blood (not recorded which). CDR3 amino acids: CASSYTLQETQYF. In nucleotides, the CDR3 is TGTGCCAGCAGCTATACTTTGCAAGAGACCCAGTACTTC.